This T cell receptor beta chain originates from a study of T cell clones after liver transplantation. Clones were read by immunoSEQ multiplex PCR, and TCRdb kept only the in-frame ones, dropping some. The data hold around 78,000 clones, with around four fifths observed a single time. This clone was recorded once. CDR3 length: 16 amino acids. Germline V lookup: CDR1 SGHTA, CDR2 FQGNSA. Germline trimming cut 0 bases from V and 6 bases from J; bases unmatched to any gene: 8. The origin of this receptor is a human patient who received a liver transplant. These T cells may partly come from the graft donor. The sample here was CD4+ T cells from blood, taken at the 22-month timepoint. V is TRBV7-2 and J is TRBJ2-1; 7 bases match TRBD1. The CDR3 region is CASSLARGGKGNEQFF. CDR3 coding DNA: TGTGCCAGCAGCTTAGCAAGAGGGGGCAAGGGCAATGAGCAGTTCTTC.